The source of this T cell receptor (beta chain) is a study of control samples from healthy donors and cancer patients. Some clones are missing from TCRdb's copy, which holds only in-frame ones; the method was immunoSEQ multiplex PCR. The sample contains 90,000 to 140,000 clones, 80% to 90% of which appear only once. Specimen: blood. The source is a woman aged 45 to 65 in good health.

The CDR3 bases are TGTGCCAGCAGCGATCCCGGGACACATACGCAGTATTTT. Translation: CASSDPGTHTQYF. V is TRBV5-4 and J is TRBJ2-3; maybe TRBD1 (6 bases). This CDR3 is 13 amino acids long. V lost 4 bases and J lost 7, with 13 bases in between. Germline CDR1 is SGHNT and CDR2 is YYREEE (reference sequence).